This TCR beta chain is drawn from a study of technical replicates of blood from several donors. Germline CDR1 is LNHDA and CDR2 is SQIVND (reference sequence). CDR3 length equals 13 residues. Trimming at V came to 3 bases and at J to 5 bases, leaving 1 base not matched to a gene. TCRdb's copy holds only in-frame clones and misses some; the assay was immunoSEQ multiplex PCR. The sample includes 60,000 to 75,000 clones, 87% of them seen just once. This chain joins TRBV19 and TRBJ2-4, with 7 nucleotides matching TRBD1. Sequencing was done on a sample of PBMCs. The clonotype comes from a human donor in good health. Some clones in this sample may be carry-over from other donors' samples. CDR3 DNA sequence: TGTGCCAGTAGTATGGGGACAGAAAACATTCAGTACTTC. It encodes CASSMGTENIQYF.